This T cell receptor beta chain appears in the sequencing data of a study of blood T cells in healthy people across ages. Findings and limits, study-wide: A strong correlation between TCR beta diversity and naive T cell percentage was seen. Researchers deemed the diversity estimates from one million T cells underestimates. Whereas aged donors had fewer naive CD4+ cells, long-lived donors had more of them and higher diversity.

Trimming took off 0 bases at V and 2 bases at J, with 11 bases between the two ends. CDR1 is DFQATT and CDR2 is SNEGSKA in the germline V gene (reference sequence). The CDR3 contains 15 residues. A second PCR, run for about 6 to 12 cycles, used a sample-barcoded 5' primer plus a J-beta primer mix. Sequencing yielded, for each sample, at least 3 million paired-end reads carrying CDR3. TCRdb re-called the 5' RACE reads with MiXCR, one entry per CDR3 protein. The data hold about 970,000 distinct CDR3 sequences, with roughly 50% observed a single time. To note about this clonotype: Its matching antigen is unknown.

The receptor's source is a woman aged 60-75 years in good health. The source material was blood. The chain is built from TRBV20-1 and TRBJ1-5; no clear D. The CDR3 region has the DNA TGCAGTGCTAGAGATTTTTACATCGGCAATCAGCCCCAGCATTTT. Translating gives CSARDFYIGNQPQHF.